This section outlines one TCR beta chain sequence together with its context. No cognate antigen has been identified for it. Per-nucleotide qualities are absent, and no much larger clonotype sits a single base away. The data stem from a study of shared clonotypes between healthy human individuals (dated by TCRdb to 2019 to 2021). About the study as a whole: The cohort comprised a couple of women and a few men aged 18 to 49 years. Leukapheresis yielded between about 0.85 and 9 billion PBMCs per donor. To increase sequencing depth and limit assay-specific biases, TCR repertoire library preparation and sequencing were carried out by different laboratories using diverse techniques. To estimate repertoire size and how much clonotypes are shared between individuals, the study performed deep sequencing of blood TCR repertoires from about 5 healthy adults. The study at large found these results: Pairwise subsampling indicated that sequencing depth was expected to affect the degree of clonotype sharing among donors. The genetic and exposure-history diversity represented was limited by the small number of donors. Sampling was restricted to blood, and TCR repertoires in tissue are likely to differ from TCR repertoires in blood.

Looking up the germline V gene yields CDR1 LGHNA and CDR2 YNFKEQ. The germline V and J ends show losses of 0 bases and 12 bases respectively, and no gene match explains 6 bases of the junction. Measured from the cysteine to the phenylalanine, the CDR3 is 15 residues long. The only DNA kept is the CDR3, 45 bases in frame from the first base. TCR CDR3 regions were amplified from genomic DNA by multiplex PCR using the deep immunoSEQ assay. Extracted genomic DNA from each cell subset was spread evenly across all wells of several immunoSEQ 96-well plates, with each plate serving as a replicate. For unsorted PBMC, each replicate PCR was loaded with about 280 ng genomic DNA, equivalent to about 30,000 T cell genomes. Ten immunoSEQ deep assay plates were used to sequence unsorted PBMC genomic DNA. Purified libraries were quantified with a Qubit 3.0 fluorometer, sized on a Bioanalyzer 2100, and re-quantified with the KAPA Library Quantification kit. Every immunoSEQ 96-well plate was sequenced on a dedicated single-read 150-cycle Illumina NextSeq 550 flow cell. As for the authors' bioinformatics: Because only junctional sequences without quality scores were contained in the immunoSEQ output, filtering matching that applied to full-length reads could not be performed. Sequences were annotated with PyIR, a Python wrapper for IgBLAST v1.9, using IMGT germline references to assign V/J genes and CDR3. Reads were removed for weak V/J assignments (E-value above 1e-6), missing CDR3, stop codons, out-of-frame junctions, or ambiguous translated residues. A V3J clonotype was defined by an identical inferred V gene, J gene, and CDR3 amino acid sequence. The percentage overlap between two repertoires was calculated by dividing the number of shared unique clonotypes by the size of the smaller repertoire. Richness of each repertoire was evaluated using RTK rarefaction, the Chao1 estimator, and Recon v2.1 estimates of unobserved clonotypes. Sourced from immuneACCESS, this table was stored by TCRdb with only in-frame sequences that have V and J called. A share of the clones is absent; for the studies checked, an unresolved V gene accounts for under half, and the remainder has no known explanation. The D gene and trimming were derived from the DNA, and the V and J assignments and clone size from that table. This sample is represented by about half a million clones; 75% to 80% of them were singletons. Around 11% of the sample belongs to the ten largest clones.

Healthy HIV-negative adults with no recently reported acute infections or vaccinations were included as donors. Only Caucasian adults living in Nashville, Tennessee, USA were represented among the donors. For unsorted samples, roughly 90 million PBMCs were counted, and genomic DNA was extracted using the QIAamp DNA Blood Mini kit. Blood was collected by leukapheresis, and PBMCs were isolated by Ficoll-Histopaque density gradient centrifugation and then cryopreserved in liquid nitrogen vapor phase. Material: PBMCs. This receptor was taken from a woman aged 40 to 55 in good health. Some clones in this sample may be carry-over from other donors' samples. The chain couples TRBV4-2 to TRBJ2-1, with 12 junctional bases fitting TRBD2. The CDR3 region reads CASSQESLAGGGQFF. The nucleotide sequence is TGTGCCAGCAGCCAAGAAAGTCTAGCGGGAGGGGGGCAGTTCTTC.